This is a list of T cell receptor beta chains from one sample in a study of blood T cell repertoires in COVID-19. This table comes from immunoSEQ multiplex PCR, and its TCRdb copy is limited to in-frame clones, with some not included. The sample has under 250,000 clones; about 80% are singletons. Sequencing input: peripheral blood. Receptors originate from a woman aged 55-70 years with acute or convalescent COVID-19. Both conserved end residues are part of each CDR3. D genes are given only for firm matches. A clone size is listed for some rows: how often the clone was seen (once, few, many), or a class if it is expanded.

abundance | d_gene | j_gene | v_gene | len | CDR3nt | CDR3aa
. | . | TRBJ1-2 | TRBV28 | 13 | TGTGCCAGCAGTCGACAGGTTAACTATGGCTACACCTTC | CASSRQVNYGYTF
. | TRBD1 | TRBJ1-2 | TRBV19 | 14 | TGTGCCAGTAGTCAGGGGGCCCCTAACTATGGCTACACCTTC | CASSQGAPNYGYTF
few | . | TRBJ2-3 | TRBV29-1 | 10 | TGCAGCGTATTAGAAGATACGCAGTATTTT | CSVLEDTQYF
once | TRBD1 | TRBJ2-3 | TRBV24-1 | 15 | TGTGCCACCAGTGGTCGGGACAGGGGGCAGGATACGCAGTATTTT | CATSGRDRGQDTQYF
. | . | TRBJ2-5 | TRBV3-1/TRBV3-2 | 15 | TGTGCCAGCAGCCATACCGGGTACGGAGGGGAGACCCAGTACTTC | CASSHTGYGGETQYF
. | . | TRBJ1-1 | TRBV6-5 | 11 | TGTGCCACCGAGGTGTACACTGAAGCTTTCTTT | CATEVYTEAFF
. | . | TRBJ1-5 | TRBV7-9 | 13 | TGTGCCAGCAGCTTAACATATAATCAGCCCCAGCATTTT | CASSLTYNQPQHF
. | TRBD1 | TRBJ1-5 | TRBV6-1 | 16 | TGTGCCAGCAGTGAAGCGGGCAGGGGGGTCAATCAGCCCCAGCATTTT | CASSEAGRGVNQPQHF
. | TRBD1 | TRBJ1-2 | TRBV30 | 10 | TGTGCCGGGACAGGGTATGGCTACACCTTC | CAGTGYGYTF
. | . | TRBJ1-2 | TRBV6-5 | 12 | TGTGCCAGCAGTCTGGAGGGCTATGGCTACACCTTC | CASSLEGYGYTF
. | TRBD1 | TRBJ1-5 | TRBV19 | 15 | TGTGCCAGTAGTATCACGGACAGGTCGAATCAGCCCCAGCATTTT | CASSITDRSNQPQHF
. | TRBD1 | TRBJ1-5 | TRBV6-2/TRBV6-3 | 19 | TGTGCCAGCAGTTACGCAGTCGACCAGGGGGCAGGAGGCAATCAGCCCCAGCATTTT | CASSYAVDQGAGGNQPQHF
. | . | TRBJ1-5 | TRBV7-9 | 12 | TGTGCCAGCAGTCTAGACAATCAGCCCCAGCATTTT | CASSLDNQPQHF
. | TRBD1 | TRBJ2-4 | TRBV2 | 16 | TGTGCCAGCAGCGTCGGGACAGGGGCGGTCAAAAACATTCAGTACTTC | CASSVGTGAVKNIQYF
. | . | TRBJ1-2 | TRBV28 | 14 | TGTGCCAGCAGTTTGACAGAGCCCAACTATGGCTACACCTTC | CASSLTEPNYGYTF
. | . | TRBJ2-5 | TRBV27 | 14 | TGTGCCAGCAGTTTCCTCGCGGGACGGGAGACCCAGTACTTC | CASSFLAGRETQYF
. | . | TRBJ1-2 | TRBV19 | 16 | TGTGCCAGCACTTCCAATCGCGATTACAGGGTCTATGGCTACACCTTC | CASTSNRDYRVYGYTF
few | TRBD1 | TRBJ1-4 | TRBV6-5 | 14 | TGTGCCAGCAGCCCCGACAGGGGGAGGGAAAAACTGTTTTTT | CASSPDRGREKLFF
few | . | TRBJ2-3 | TRBV7-3 | 12 | TGTGCCAGCAGCTTAAGCGGGGATACGCAGTATTTT | CASSLSGDTQYF
. | TRBD1 | TRBJ1-2 | TRBV11-2 | 14 | TGTGCCAGCAGCTTAGTGACAGGGGACTATGGCTACACCTTC | CASSLVTGDYGYTF
few | . | TRBJ1-3 | TRBV5-4 | 15 | TGTGCCAGCAGCCATGTCCAGGGTGATGGAAACACCATATATTTT | CASSHVQGDGNTIYF
. | . | TRBJ2-7 | TRBV10-3 | 12 | TGTGCCATCAGGGAGGGAGGCTTCGAGCAGTACTTC | CAIREGGFEQYF
. | TRBD1 | TRBJ2-3 | TRBV5-6 | 14 | TGTGCCAGCAGCTCCGGACAGGGAACAGATACGCAGTATTTT | CASSSGQGTDTQYF
. | . | TRBJ1-4 | TRBV6-1 | 16 | TGTGCCAGCAGTGAGGCAGGCTTGACAACTAATGAAAAACTGTTTTTT | CASSEAGLTTNEKLFF
. | . | TRBJ2-2 | TRBV3-1/TRBV3-2 | 12 | TGTGCCAGCAGCCAGAGTCCCGGGGAGCTGTTTTTT | CASSQSPGELFF
. | . | TRBJ1-1 | TRBV2 | 13 | TGTGCCAGCAGACAGGGATTGAACACTGAAGCTTTCTTT | CASRQGLNTEAFF
. | TRBD1 | TRBJ1-4 | TRBV6-5 | 13 | TGTGCCACCGGGGACAGGGGGAATGAAAAACTGTTTTTT | CATGDRGNEKLFF
. | . | TRBJ2-2 | TRBV14 | 13 | TGTGCCAGCAGTCACAGGGCCACCGGGGAGCTGTTTTTT | CASSHRATGELFF
. | TRBD2 | TRBJ2-7 | TRBV28 | 15 | TGTGCCAGCAGTTCATCCTCTAGCGGATACTACGAGCAGTACTTC | CASSSSSSGYYEQYF
. | . | TRBJ1-2 | TRBV9 | 15 | TGTGCCAGCAGCGCCCAAGAGGGACACAACTATGGCTACACCTTC | CASSAQEGHNYGYTF
. | TRBD1 | TRBJ1-1 | TRBV27 | 13 | TGTGCCAGCAGTTTGGGACAGGGTAAATCGGGTTTCTTT | CASSLGQGKSGFF
. | . | TRBJ2-7 | TRBV7-2 | 14 | TGTGCCAGCAGCTTAGGTCCAGGGGTGGACGAGCAGTACTTC | CASSLGPGVDEQYF
. | TRBD2 | TRBJ2-1 | TRBV6-5 | 14 | TGTGCCAGCAGTTATGAGGGGCGGGGGTATGAGCAGTTCTTC | CASSYEGRGYEQFF